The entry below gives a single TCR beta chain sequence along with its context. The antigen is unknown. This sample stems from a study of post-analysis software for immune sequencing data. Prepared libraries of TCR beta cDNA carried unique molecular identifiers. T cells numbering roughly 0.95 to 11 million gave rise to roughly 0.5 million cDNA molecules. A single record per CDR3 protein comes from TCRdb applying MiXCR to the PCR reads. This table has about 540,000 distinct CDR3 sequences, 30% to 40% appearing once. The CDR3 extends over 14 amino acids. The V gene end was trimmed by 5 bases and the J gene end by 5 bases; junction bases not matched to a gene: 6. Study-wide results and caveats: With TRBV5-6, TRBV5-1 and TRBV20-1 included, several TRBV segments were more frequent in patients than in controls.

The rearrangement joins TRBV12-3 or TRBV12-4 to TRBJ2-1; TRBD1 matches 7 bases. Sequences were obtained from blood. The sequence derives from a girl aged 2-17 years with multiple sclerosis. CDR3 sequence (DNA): TGTGCCAGCAGTCATAACGGACAGGACAATGAGCAGTTCTTC. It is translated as CASSHNGQDNEQFF.